A selection of T cell receptor beta chains follows, all from one sample in a study of T-cell memory formation after mild COVID-19. One entry per CDR3 protein, called by TCRdb with MiXCR from the 5' RACE reads. The sample carries roughly 600,000 distinct CDR3 sequences, approximately 19% recorded once. The material sequenced was PBMCs or a T cell subset sorted from them (not recorded which). The receptors originated from an adult woman who had mild COVID-19 (a few samples of this study predate the infection). Cell type and time point are not known. The CDR3 runs from the conserved cysteine through the conserved F or W. A D gene is named only where the DNA matches it firmly. Clone size is shown for a subset of rows, as once, few, many or a class of expanded clone.

v_gene,d_gene,abundance,j_gene,CDR3aa,CDR3nt
TRBV7-9,TRBD2,NA,TRBJ2-1,CASSLLSGGPYNEQFF,TGTGCCAGCAGCTTACTTTCGGGAGGCCCCTACAATGAGCAGTTCTTC
TRBV7-2,TRBD2,many,TRBJ2-7,CASSLGSLAGSPYEQYF,TGTGCCAGCAGCTTAGGCAGTCTAGCGGGTTCCCCCTACGAGCAGTACTTC
TRBV5-1,TRBD2,many,TRBJ2-2,CASSLDVAGGSGELFF,TGCGCCAGCAGCTTGGATGTTGCGGGGGGTTCCGGGGAGCTGTTTTTT
TRBV6-5,TRBD2,few,TRBJ2-1,CASSYSTSGRQFF,TGTGCCAGCAGTTACTCGACTAGCGGGAGGCAGTTCTTC
TRBV7-3,NA,NA,TRBJ2-2,CASSHGTGNTGELFF,TGTGCCAGCAGCCACGGAACAGGGAACACCGGGGAGCTGTTTTTT
TRBV27,TRBD2,NA,TRBJ2-3,CASSPLGLAGSTDTQYF,TGTGCCAGCAGTCCCTTAGGACTAGCGGGTAGCACAGATACGCAGTATTTT
TRBV9,NA,NA,TRBJ2-7,CASSVGAVSSYEQYF,TGTGCCAGCAGCGTAGGGGCGGTTTCCTCCTACGAGCAGTACTTC
TRBV4-1,TRBD2,NA,TRBJ2-1,CASSQLAGGRSEQFF,TGCGCCAGCAGCCAACTAGCGGGAGGTCGATCTGAGCAGTTCTTC
TRBV9,NA,NA,TRBJ1-5,CASSVGTAAQPQHF,TGTGCCAGCAGCGTAGGGACCGCGGCTCAGCCCCAGCATTTT
TRBV19,TRBD1,NA,TRBJ2-7,CASSIRTGAYEQYF,TGTGCCAGTAGTATAAGGACAGGGGCCTACGAGCAGTACTTC
TRBV7-9,NA,few,TRBJ2-3,CASSLGGPPSADTQYF,TGTGCCAGCAGCTTAGGCGGCCCTCCGTCGGCAGATACGCAGTATTTT
TRBV5-4,TRBD1,few,TRBJ2-2,CASRLDRGGNTGELFF,TGTGCCAGCAGACTTGACAGGGGCGGGAACACCGGGGAGCTGTTTTTT
TRBV29-1,TRBD1,NA,TRBJ1-4,CSVHRGEKLFF,TGCAGCGTCCACAGGGGCGAAAAACTGTTTTTT
TRBV6-1,NA,few,TRBJ1-1,CASYDLGVVTEAFF,TGTGCCAGCTATGATCTAGGGGTGGTCACTGAAGCTTTCTTT
TRBV12-3/TRBV12-4,NA,NA,TRBJ1-2,CASSYTTPSYGYTF,TGTGCCAGCAGCTATACAACCCCATCCTATGGCTACACCTTC
TRBV30,TRBD1,NA,TRBJ2-5,CAWSYLGQGYQETQYF,TGTGCCTGGAGTTACCTTGGACAGGGCTACCAAGAGACCCAGTACTTC
TRBV6-1,TRBD2,few,TRBJ2-4,CASSEGQVRGGGTQYF,TGTGCCAGCAGTGAAGGGCAGGTGCGAGGCGGGGGGACTCAGTACTTC
TRBV24-1,TRBD1,few,TRBJ1-1,CATSDGTGWAEAFF,TGTGCCACCAGTGATGGGACAGGGTGGGCTGAAGCTTTCTTT
TRBV12-3/TRBV12-4,TRBD2,few,TRBJ2-4,CASSPGVLAGAAKNIQYF,TGTGCCAGCAGCCCCGGGGTGCTAGCGGGGGCCGCCAAAAACATTCAGTACTTC
TRBV7-2,TRBD1,many,TRBJ1-5,CASSSQGGNQPQHF,TGTGCCAGCAGCTCACAGGGGGGCAATCAGCCCCAGCATTTT
TRBV6-2/TRBV6-3,TRBD2,NA,TRBJ2-3,CASSTSGRTQYF,TGTGCCAGCAGTACTAGCGGGAGGACGCAGTATTTT
TRBV12-3/TRBV12-4,NA,NA,TRBJ1-2,CASSLGSGYGYTF,TGTGCCAGCAGTTTAGGTTCCGGCTATGGCTACACCTTC
TRBV18,TRBD2,once,TRBJ2-3,CASSPSTSGRQTFRGYF,TGTGCCAGCTCACCTTCGACTAGCGGGAGACAGACCTTTAGGGGGTATTTT
TRBV7-9,NA,few,TRBJ2-6,CVPGPSGANVLTF,TGTGTCCCAGGGCCCTCTGGGGCCAACGTCCTGACTTTC
TRBV11-1,NA,few,TRBJ2-5,CASSRTRGKETQYF,TGTGCCAGCAGCCGCACCAGGGGTAAAGAGACCCAGTACTTC
TRBV7-2,TRBD1,NA,TRBJ2-1,CASSLAWTGGYNEQFF,TGTGCCAGCAGCTTAGCTTGGACAGGGGGCTACAATGAGCAGTTCTTC
TRBV4-1,NA,NA,TRBJ2-5,CASSQVGEETQYF,TGCGCCAGCAGCCAAGTTGGCGAAGAGACCCAGTACTTC
TRBV2,TRBD1,few,TRBJ2-2,CASSEGQGTTGELFF,TGTGCCAGCAGTGAGGGACAGGGGACCACCGGGGAGCTGTTTTTT
TRBV7-9,TRBD1,NA,TRBJ1-2,CASSTTLPGQGGTF,TGTGCCAGCAGCACTACTCTTCCGGGACAGGGCGGGACCTTC
TRBV6-6,TRBD1,few,TRBJ1-4,CASSYPQGSTNEKLFF,TGTGCCAGCAGTTACCCACAGGGGAGCACTAATGAAAAACTGTTTTTT
TRBV12-3/TRBV12-4,TRBD2,few,TRBJ2-3,CASRTAGGGDTQYF,TGTGCCAGTCGGACGGCGGGGGGGGGAGATACGCAGTATTTT
TRBV27,NA,NA,TRBJ1-5,CASSKTGVGPQHF,TGTGCCAGCAGCAAGACAGGCGTCGGGCCCCAGCATTTT
TRBV19,NA,many,TRBJ1-1,CASGRQGKTEAFF,TGTGCCAGTGGCCGGCAGGGCAAGACTGAAGCTTTCTTT
TRBV20-1,NA,NA,TRBJ1-1,CSARERETEAFF,TGCAGTGCTAGAGAGCGAGAGACTGAAGCTTTCTTT
TRBV7-9,NA,few,TRBJ2-1,CASSLPGGRGMNEQFF,TGTGCCAGCAGCCTCCCTGGTGGCAGGGGTATGAATGAGCAGTTCTTC